Following are 19 T cell receptor beta chains from one sample sequenced in a study of blood T cell repertoires in COVID-19. Generated by immunoSEQ multiplex PCR, the TCRdb table keeps only in-frame clones and is missing some. The sample records about 360,000 clones, roughly 90% being singletons. Sequencing input: peripheral blood. All receptors derive from a woman aged 55 to 70 with COVID-19, enrolled during active disease.

The DNA for the CDR3 is TGTGCCAGCAGCGACAGGACTAGCGGGGAGGTTAGGGAGCAGTTCTTC. Translated: CASSDRTSGEVREQFF. The V call is TRBV9, the J call TRBJ2-1; 12 positions match TRBD2. Germline assignment: CDR1 SGDLS and CDR2 YYNGEE. CDR3 length equals 16 residues. The trim removed 3 bases at V and 10 bases at J, leaving 11 bases unmatched.

The rearrangement links TRBV30 to TRBJ2-7; 8 bases are shared with TRBD1. Germline lookup yields CDR1 GTSNPN and CDR2 SVGIG (reference sequence). CDR3 size: 16 residues. V lost 6 bases to trimming and J lost 0 bases; unmatched junction nucleotides: 13. The CDR3 loop reads CACKRGQAYSSYEQYF. In DNA, the CDR3 is TGTGCCTGTAAACGGGGACAGGCCTACTCCTCCTACGAGCAGTACTTC.

The chain recombines TRBV18 with TRBJ1-2, with 7 bases identical to TRBD1. In germline, CDR1 is KGHSH, CDR2 LQKENI. V shed 2 bases and J 3 bases; nucleotides not matched to a gene: 3. The CDR3 extends over 14 amino acids. The chain's CDR3 is CASSPNQGDYGYTF. The CDR3 DNA reads TGTGCCAGCTCACCAAATCAGGGGGACTATGGCTACACCTTC.

This chain joins TRBV11-2 and TRBJ2-2, with 11 bases lining up with TRBD2. V gave up 4 bases and J gave up 2 bases; unmatched junction bases: 6. CDR3 length equals 17 residues. Germline CDR1 is SGHAT and CDR2 is FQNNGV. The CDR3 loop is CASSSSGLAVNTGELFF. As DNA, the CDR3 is TGTGCCAGCAGCTCATCGGGACTAGCGGTTAACACCGGGGAGCTGTTTTTT.

The V and J genes are TRBV5-4 and TRBJ2-5; 9 bases agree with TRBD2. V shed 7 bases, J shed 1 base, and the junction held 11 bases outside the gene matches. CDR1 is SGHNT and CDR2 is YYREEE in the germline V gene (reference sequence). The CDR3 runs 16 residues. CDR3 amino acids: CASRRGGAVGQETQYF. CDR3 sequence (DNA): TGTGCCAGCCGGCGCGGGGGGGCGGTGGGCCAAGAGACCCAGTACTTC.

This clone appeared a single time. This sequence joins TRBV30 and TRBJ1-2; weak D call: TRBD1 (5 bases). Germline V CDR1 and CDR2: GTSNPN, SVGIG (reference sequence). CDR3 length: 13 amino acids. V was shortened by 2 bases and J by 4 bases, with 11 bases between the two germline ends. CDR3 loop: CAWSQGLGYGYTF. DNA of the CDR3: TGTGCCTGGAGTCAGGGCTTGGGCTATGGCTACACCTTC.

The V call is TRBV5-5, the J call TRBJ1-5; 7 positions agree with TRBD1. The CDR3 runs to 17 residues. Germline CDR1 is SGHKS and CDR2 is YYEKEE (reference sequence). Trimming at V came to 0 bases and at J to 2 bases, leaving 8 bases not matched to a gene. The CDR3 loop reads CASSLAATGSGNQPQHF. The CDR3 DNA sequence: TGTGCCAGCAGCTTGGCCGCGACAGGGTCGGGCAATCAGCCCCAGCATTTT.

This chain links TRBV7-8 with TRBJ2-7; 9 positions agree with TRBD1. This CDR3 spans 14 amino acids. Germline V gene data show CDR1 as SGHVS and CDR2 as FQNEAQ. The trim removed 2 bases at V and 7 bases at J, leaving 6 bases unmatched. The CDR3 region is CASSLSTGGWEQYF. CDR3 DNA: TGTGCCAGCAGCTTATCAACAGGGGGCTGGGAGCAGTACTTC. Using reference TRBV7-8 and TRBJ2-7 for the parts outside the CDR3, the full variable domain is GAGVSQSPRYKVAKRGQDVALRCDPISGHVSLFWYQQALGQGPEFLTYFQNEAQLDKSGLPSDRFFAERPEGSVSTLKIQRTQQEDSAVYLCASSLSTGGWEQYFGPGTRLTVT.

The CDR3 DNA sequence: TGTGCCAGTAGTTTCAAACGGGACAGGGACAATCAGCCCCAGCATTTT. As protein: CASSFKRDRDNQPQHF. The chain recombines TRBV19 with TRBJ1-5; 9 bases match TRBD1. With 5 bases clipped from V and 3 bases from J, the junction kept 8 bases outside the gene matches. CDR3 length: 16 residues. Germline CDR1 LNHDA, CDR2 SQIVND (reference sequence).

The V and J genes are TRBV7-2 and TRBJ2-1; perhaps TRBD1 as D (6 bases). CDR3 length equals 14 residues. Trimming removed 4 bases at V and 5 bases at J, with 12 bases between. Germline V gene lookup returns CDR1 SGHTA and CDR2 FQGNSA. The CDR3 reads CASSSGTLNNEQFF. CDR3 nucleotide sequence: TGTGCCAGCAGCTCCGGGACACTAAACAATGAGCAGTTCTTC. The entire variable domain, with the rest obtained from reference TRBV7-2 and TRBJ2-1, is as follows: GAGVSQSPSNKVTEKGKDVELRCDPISGHTALYWYRQSLGQGLEFLIYFQGNSAPDKSGLPSDRFSAERTGGSVSTLTIQRTQQEDSAVYLCASSSGTLNNEQFFGPGTRLTVL.

The chain uses TRBV5-5 and TRBJ1-6, with 7 bases fitting TRBD1. The CDR3 spans 16 residues. In germline, CDR1 is SGHKS, CDR2 YYEKEE (reference sequence). With 4 bases clipped from V and 7 bases from J, the junction kept 11 bases outside the gene matches. CDR3 coding DNA: TGTGCCAGCAGCCGTCAATCGGGACAGAACAATTCACCCCTCCACTTT. This codes for CASSRQSGQNNSPLHF.

The chain links TRBV5-5 to TRBJ1-6, with 8 bases fitting TRBD1. Per the germline V gene, CDR1 is SGHKS and CDR2 is YYEKEE (reference sequence). The CDR3 is made up of 16 amino acids. V dropped 4 bases and J dropped 7; count of bases not matched to a gene: 10. CDR3 amino acids: CASSVAGQVNNSPLHF. In DNA, the CDR3 is TGTGCCAGCAGCGTGGCGGGACAGGTTAACAATTCACCCCTCCACTTT.

The chain recombines TRBV6-1 with TRBJ1-4; 8 nucleotides line up with TRBD1. The germline V gene encodes CDR1 MNHNS and CDR2 SASEGT. J lost 5 bases, V lost 3 bases, and 5 bases had no gene match. The CDR3 spans 15 residues. Here the CDR3 reads CASSDHRGGNEKLFF. As DNA, the CDR3 is TGTGCCAGCAGTGACCACAGGGGGGGGAATGAAAAACTGTTTTTT.

The V call is TRBV29-1, the J call TRBJ2-1, with 8 bases that match TRBD1. V shed 7 bases and J 7 bases; nucleotides not matched to a gene: 9. The CDR3 loop spans 13 amino acids. From germline, CDR1 is SQVTM and CDR2 ANQGSEA. The CDR3 reads CSGTQGARNEQFF. The CDR3 DNA is TGCAGCGGGACTCAGGGGGCGAGGAATGAGCAGTTCTTC.

Only one count was recorded for this clone. In DNA, the CDR3 is TGTGCCAGCAGCCAAACTAGCGGGGGAGGAGAGACCCAGTACTTC. Amino acids: CASSQTSGGGETQYF. V usage is TRBV5-6 and J usage is TRBJ2-5; 11 positions match TRBD2. Trimming cost V 4 bases and J 4 bases; bases outside gene matches: 6. The CDR3 totals 15 residues. Germline V gives CDR1 SGHDT, CDR2 YYEEEE.

The rearrangement uses TRBV19 and TRBJ2-7; the D is unclear. Germline CDR1 LNHDA, CDR2 SQIVND (reference sequence). V shed 3 bases and J shed 5 bases, with 11 bases lying between them. The CDR3 loop spans 13 amino acids. The CDR3 protein is CASSISRTDEQYF. The CDR3 coding sequence is TGTGCCAGTAGTATTTCTAGAACTGACGAGCAGTACTTC.

The gene calls are TRBV27 and TRBJ2-1, with D possibly being TRBD2 (6 bases). In germline, CDR1 is MNHEY, CDR2 SMNVEV (reference sequence). Trimming stripped 8 bases from V and 7 bases from J, with 12 bases between. The CDR3 is 12 residues long. The CDR3: CASRFGRNEQFF. As DNA, the CDR3 is TGTGCCAGCCGCTTTGGGAGGAATGAGCAGTTCTTC.

This clone appeared a single time. The J gene is TRBJ2-2, the V gene TRBV5-1; 11 bases map to TRBD2. V gave up 4 bases and J gave up 5 bases; unmatched junction bases: 7. CDR1 is SGHRS, CDR2 YFSETQ, per germline. The CDR3 spans 16 residues. CDR3 in DNA: TGCGCCAGCAGCCTAGAGACTAGCGGGGTTACCGGGGAGCTGTTTTTT. This encodes CASSLETSGVTGELFF.

In DNA, the CDR3 is TGTGCCAGCAGCTTAGCGACTATCCCTGTTTCTTATAGCAATCAGCCCCAGCATTTT. Its translation: CASSLATIPVSYSNQPQHF. The chain carries TRBV7-8 and TRBJ1-5; unclear D gene. Germline V gene data show CDR1 as SGHVS and CDR2 as FQNEAQ. Trimming cost V 0 bases and J 0 bases, with 18 bases left between them. This CDR3 comprises 19 residues.